This T cell receptor (beta chain) comes out of a study of control samples from healthy donors and cancer patients. The assay was immunoSEQ multiplex PCR, and TCRdb's table has in-frame clones only and misses some. The sample contains roughly 120,000 clones, around 89% of which appear only once. Germline CDR1 MNHEY, CDR2 SMNVEV (reference sequence). The CDR3 sequence is 12 residues long. Trimming pared 6 bases from V and 4 bases from J, leaving 9 bases between. Material for sequencing was blood. This sequence was found in a woman in her sixties or seventies in good health. The chain couples TRBV27 to TRBJ1-1; no clear D gene. The CDR3 coding sequence is TGTGCCAGCAGCTCTTGGCGCACTGAAGCTTTCTTT. As protein: CASSSWRTEAFF.